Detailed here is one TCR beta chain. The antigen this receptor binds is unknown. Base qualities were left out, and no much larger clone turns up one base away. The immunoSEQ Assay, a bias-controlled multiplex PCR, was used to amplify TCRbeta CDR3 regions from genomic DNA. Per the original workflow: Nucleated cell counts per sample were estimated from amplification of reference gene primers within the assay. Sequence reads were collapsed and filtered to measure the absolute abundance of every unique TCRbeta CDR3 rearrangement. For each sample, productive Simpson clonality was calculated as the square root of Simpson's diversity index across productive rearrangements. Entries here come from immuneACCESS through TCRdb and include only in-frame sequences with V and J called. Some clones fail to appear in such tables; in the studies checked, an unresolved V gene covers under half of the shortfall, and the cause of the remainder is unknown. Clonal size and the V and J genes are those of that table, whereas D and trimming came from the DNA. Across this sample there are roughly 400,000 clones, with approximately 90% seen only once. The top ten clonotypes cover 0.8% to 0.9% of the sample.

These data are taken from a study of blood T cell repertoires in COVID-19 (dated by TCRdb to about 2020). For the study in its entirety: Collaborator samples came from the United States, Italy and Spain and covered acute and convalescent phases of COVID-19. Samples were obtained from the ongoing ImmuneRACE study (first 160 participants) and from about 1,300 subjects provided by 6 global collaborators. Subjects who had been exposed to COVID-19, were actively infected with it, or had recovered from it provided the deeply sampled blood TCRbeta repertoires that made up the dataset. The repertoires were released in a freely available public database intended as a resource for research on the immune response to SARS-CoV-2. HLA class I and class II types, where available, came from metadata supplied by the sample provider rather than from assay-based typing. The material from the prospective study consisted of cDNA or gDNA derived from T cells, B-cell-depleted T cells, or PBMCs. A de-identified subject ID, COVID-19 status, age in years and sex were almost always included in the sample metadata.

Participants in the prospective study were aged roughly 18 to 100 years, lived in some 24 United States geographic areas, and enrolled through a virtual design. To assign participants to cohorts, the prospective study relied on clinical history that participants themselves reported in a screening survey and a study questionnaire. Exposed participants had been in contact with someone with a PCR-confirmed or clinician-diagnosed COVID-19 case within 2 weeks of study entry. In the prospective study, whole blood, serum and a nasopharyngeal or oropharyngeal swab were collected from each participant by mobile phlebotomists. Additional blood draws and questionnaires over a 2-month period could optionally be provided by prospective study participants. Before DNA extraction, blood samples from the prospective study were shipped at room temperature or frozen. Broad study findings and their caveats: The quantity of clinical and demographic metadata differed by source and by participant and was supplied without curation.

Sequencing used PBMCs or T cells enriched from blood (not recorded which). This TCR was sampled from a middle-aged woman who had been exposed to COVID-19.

The nucleotide sequence is given as TGTGCCAGCAGCTTGGCGACAGGGCCTAATTCACCCCTCCACTTT. Its amino acids are CASSLATGPNSPLHF. The sequence is built from TRBV5-4 and TRBJ1-6; 7 bases in the junction line up with TRBD1. Including the terminal cysteine and phenylalanine, the CDR3 comprises 15 residues. CDR3 DNA only is kept here, 45 bases in frame from base 1. Per the germline V gene (reference sequence), SGHNT is the CDR1 and YYREEE is the CDR2. The V end gives up 0 bases and the J end 6 bases, leaving 3 bases in the junction not matched to a gene.